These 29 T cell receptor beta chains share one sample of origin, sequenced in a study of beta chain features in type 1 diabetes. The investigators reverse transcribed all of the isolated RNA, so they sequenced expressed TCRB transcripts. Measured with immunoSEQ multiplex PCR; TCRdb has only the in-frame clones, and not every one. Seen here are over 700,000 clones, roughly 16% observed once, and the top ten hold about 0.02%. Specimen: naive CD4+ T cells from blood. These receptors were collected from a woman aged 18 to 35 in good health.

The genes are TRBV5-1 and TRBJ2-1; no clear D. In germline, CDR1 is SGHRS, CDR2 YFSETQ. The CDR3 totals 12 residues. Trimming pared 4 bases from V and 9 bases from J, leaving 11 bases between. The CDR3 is CASSQMFGEQFF. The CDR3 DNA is TGCGCCAGCAGCCAGATGTTCGGTGAGCAGTTCTTC.

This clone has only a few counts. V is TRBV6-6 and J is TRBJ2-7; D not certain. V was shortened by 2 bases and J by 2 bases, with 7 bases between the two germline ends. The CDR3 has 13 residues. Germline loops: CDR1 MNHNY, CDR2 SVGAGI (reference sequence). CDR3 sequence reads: CASSYGVAYEQYF. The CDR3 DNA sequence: TGTGCCAGCAGTTACGGGGTAGCCTACGAGCAGTACTTC.

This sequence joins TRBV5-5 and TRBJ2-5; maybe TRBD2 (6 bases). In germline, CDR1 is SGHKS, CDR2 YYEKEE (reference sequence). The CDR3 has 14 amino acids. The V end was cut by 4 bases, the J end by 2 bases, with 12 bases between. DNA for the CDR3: TGTGCCAGCAGCGCGATCGGGAGACAAGAGACCCAGTACTTC. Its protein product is CASSAIGRQETQYF.

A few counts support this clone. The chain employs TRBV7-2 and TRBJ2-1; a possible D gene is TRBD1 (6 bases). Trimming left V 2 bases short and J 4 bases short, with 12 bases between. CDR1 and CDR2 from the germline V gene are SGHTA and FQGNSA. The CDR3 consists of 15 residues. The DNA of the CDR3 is TGTGCCAGCAGCTTACCAGGGGACCGATACAATGAGCAGTTCTTC. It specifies CASSLPGDRYNEQFF.

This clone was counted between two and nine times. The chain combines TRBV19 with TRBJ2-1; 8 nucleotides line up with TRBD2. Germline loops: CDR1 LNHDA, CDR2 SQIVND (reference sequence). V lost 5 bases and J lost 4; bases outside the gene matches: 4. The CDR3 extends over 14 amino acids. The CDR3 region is CASSLSGGYNEQFF. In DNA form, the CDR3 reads TGTGCCAGTAGTCTGAGCGGGGGATACAATGAGCAGTTCTTC.

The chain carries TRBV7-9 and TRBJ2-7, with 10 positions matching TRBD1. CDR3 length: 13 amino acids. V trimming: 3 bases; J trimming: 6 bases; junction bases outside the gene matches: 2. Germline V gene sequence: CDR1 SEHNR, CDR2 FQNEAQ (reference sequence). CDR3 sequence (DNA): TGTGCCAGCAGCTTGACAGGGGGCGGCGAGCAGTACTTC. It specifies CASSLTGGGEQYF.

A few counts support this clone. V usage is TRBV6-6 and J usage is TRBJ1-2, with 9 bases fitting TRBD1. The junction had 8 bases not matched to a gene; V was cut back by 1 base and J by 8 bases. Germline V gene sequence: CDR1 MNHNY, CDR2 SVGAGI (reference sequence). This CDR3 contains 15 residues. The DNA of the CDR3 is TGTGCCAGCAGTTACTTGGGACAGGGTTTCTACGGCTACACCTTC. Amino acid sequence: CASSYLGQGFYGYTF.

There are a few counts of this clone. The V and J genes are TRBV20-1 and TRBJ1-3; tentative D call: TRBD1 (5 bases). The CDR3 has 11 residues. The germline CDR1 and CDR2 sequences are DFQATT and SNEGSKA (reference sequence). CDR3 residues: CTPGRLDTIYF. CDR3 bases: TGCACCCCAGGGAGGCTGGACACCATATATTTT.

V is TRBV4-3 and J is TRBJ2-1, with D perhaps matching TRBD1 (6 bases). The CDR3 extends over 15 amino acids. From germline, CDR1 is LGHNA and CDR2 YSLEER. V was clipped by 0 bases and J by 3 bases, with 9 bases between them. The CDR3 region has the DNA TGCGCCAGCAGCCAAGAGGCAGGGGTCTACAATGAGCAGTTCTTC. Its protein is CASSQEAGVYNEQFF.

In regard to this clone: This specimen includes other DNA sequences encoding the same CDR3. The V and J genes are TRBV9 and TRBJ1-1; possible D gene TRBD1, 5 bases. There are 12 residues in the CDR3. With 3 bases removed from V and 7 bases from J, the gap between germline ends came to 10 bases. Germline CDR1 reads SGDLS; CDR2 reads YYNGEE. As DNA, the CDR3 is TGTGCCAGCAGCGCATCAGGGAGTGAAGCTTTCTTT. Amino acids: CASSASGSEAFF.

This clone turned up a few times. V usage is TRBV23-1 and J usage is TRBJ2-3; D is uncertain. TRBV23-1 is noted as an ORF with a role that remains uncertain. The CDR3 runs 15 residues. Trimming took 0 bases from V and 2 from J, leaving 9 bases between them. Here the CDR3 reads CASSQSETDTDTQYF. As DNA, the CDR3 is TGCGCCAGCAGTCAATCGGAAACAGACACAGATACGCAGTATTTT.

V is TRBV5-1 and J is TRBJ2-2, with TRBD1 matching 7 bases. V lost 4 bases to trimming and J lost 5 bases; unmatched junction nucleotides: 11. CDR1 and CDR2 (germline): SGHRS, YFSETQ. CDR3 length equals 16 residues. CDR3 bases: TGCGCCAGCAGCCCGAAGGGCGAGGGGGCGACCGGGGAGCTGTTTTTT. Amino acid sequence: CASSPKGEGATGELFF.

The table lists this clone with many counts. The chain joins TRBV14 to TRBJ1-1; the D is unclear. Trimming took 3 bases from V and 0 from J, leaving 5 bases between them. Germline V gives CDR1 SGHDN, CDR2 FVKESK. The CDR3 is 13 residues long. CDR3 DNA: TGTGCCAGCAGCCAGAATATGAACACTGAAGCTTTCTTT. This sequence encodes CASSQNMNTEAFF.

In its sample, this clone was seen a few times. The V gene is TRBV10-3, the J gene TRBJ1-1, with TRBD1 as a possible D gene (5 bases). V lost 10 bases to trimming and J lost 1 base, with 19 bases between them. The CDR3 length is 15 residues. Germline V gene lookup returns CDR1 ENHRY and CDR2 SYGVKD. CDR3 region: CATSRQSRGNTEAFF. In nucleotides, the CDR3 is TGTGCCACCTCTCGACAGTCTCGAGGGAACACTGAAGCTTTCTTT.

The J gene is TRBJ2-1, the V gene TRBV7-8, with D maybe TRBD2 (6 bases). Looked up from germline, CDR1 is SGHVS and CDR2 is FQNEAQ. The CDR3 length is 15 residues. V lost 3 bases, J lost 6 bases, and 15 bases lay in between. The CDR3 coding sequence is TGTGCCAGCAGCTTGCGGAGGGTAATCTCCAATGAGCAGTTCTTC. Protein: CASSLRRVISNEQFF. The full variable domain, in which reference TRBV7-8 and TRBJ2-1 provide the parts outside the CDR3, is GAGVSQSPRYKVAKRGQDVALRCDPISGHVSLFWYQQALGQGPEFLTYFQNEAQLDKSGLPSDRFFAERPEGSVSTLKIQRTQQEDSAVYLCASSLRRVISNEQFFGPGTRLTVL.

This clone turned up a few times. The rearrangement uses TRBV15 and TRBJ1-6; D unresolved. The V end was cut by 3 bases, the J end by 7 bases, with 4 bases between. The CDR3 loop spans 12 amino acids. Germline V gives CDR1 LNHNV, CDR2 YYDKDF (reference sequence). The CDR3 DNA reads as TGTGCCACCAGCAGGCCAAATTCACCCCTCCACTTT. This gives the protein CATSRPNSPLHF.

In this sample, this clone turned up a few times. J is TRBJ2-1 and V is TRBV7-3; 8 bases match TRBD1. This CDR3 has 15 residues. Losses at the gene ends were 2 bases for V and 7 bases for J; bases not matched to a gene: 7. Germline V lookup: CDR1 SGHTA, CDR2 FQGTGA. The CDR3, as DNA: TGTGCCAGCAGCTTAGGGCAGGGGGCTTGGAATGAGCAGTTCTTC. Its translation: CASSLGQGAWNEQFF.

The CDR3 nucleotides read TGTGCCAGCAGCGAAAGGGGCCGGATCACTGAAGCTTTCTTT. This gives the protein CASSERGRITEAFF. The chain has TRBV6-5 and TRBJ1-1, with D perhaps TRBD1 (5 bases). There are 14 residues in the CDR3. Germline values: CDR1 MNHEY, CDR2 SVGAGI. The ends were cut back, 6 bases at V and 4 bases at J, with 15 bases in the middle.

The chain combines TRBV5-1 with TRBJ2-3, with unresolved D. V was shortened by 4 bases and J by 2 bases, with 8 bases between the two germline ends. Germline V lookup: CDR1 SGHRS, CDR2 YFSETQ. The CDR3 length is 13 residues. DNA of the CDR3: TGCGCCAGCAGCACTTCGTACACAGATACGCAGTATTTT. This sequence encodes CASSTSYTDTQYF. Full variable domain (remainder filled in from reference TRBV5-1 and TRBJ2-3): KAGVTQTPRYLIKTRGQQVTLSCSPISGHRSVSWYQQTPGQGLQFLFEYFSETQRNKGNFPGRFSGRQFSNSRSEMNVSTLELGDSALYLCASSTSYTDTQYFGPGTRLTVL.

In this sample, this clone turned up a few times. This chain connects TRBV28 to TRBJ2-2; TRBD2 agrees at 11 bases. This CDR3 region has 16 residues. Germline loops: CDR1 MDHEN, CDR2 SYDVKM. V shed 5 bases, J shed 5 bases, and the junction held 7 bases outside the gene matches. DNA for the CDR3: TGTGCCAGCAGTCTAAGACTAGCGGGACAAACCGGGGAGCTGTTTTTT. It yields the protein CASSLRLAGQTGELFF.

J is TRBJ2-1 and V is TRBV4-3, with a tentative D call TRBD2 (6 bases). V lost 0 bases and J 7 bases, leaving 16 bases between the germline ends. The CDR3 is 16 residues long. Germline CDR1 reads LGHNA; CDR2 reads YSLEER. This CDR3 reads CASSQDRTRGGNEQFF. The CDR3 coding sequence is TGCGCCAGCAGCCAAGACCGGACGCGGGGCGGGAATGAGCAGTTCTTC.

Here the CDR3 reads CASSFVRISYEQYF. The CDR3 DNA sequence: TGTGCCAGCAGCTTCGTGCGGATATCCTACGAGCAGTACTTC. The V and J genes are TRBV7-8 and TRBJ2-7; D unresolved. Between the trimmed V and J ends, which lost 3 bases and 1 base, there was a span of 10 bases. This CDR3 comprises 14 residues. CDR1 SGHVS and CDR2 FQNEAQ come from the germline V gene.

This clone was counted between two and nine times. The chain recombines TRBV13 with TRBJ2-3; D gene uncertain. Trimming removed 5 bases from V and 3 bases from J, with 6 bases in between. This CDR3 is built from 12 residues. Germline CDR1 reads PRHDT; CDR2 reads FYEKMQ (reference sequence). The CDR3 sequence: CASSTQTDTQYF. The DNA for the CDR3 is TGTGCCAGCAGCACCCAGACAGATACGCAGTATTTT.

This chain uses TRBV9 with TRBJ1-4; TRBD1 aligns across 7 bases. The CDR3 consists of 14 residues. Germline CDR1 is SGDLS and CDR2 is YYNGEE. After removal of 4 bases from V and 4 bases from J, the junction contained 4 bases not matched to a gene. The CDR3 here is CASSPGQHNEKLFF. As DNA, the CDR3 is TGTGCCAGCAGCCCGGGACAGCATAATGAAAAACTGTTTTTT.

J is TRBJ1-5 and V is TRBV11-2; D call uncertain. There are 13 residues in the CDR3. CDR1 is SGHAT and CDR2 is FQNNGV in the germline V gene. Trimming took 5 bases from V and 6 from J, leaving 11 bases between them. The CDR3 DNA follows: TGTGCCAGCAGCCCAGAGGGAGGTCAGCCCCAGCATTTT. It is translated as CASSPEGGQPQHF.

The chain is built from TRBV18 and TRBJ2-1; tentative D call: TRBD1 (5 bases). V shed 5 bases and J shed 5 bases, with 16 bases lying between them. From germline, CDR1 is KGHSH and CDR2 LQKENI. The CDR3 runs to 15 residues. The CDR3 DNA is TGTGCCAGCTCATTCCGTGGACAATATAACAATGAGCAGTTCTTC. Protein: CASSFRGQYNNEQFF.

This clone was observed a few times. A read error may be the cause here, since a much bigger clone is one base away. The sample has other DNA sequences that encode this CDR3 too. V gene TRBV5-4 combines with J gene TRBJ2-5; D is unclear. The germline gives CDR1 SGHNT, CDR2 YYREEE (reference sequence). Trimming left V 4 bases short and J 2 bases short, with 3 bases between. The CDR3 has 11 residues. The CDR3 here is CASSLQETQYF. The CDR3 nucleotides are TGTGCCAGCAGCCTACAAGAGACCCAGTACTTC.

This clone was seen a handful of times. The CDR3 reads CATQIASEQYF. The DNA of the CDR3 is TGTGCCACCCAAATCGCGTCCGAGCAGTACTTC. J is TRBJ2-7 and V is TRBV6-1, with D unresolved. In germline, CDR1 is MNHNS, CDR2 SASEGT. The V and J ends lost 10 bases and 6 bases respectively, with 13 bases between them. The CDR3 length is 11 residues.

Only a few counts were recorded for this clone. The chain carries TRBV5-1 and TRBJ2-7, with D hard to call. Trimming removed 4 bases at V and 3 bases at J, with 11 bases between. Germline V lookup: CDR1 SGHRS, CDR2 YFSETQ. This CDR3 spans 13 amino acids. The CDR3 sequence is CASSTPDGYEQYF. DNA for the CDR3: TGCGCCAGCAGCACCCCGGACGGCTACGAGCAGTACTTC.